This T cell receptor (beta chain) was identified during a study of T cells in Graves' hyperthyroidism and ophthalmopathy. This CDR3 spans 13 amino acids. V shed 4 bases and J shed 1 base, with 7 bases lying between them. Germline V gene data show CDR1 as SGHTA and CDR2 as FQGTGA. TCR beta CDR3 regions were amplified from RNA transcripts. During a first-round RT-PCR of the TCR CDR3, the HTBI primer set was used. TCRdb reprocessed the multiplex PCR reads via MiXCR and lists one record per CDR3 protein. The sample consists of about 290,000 distinct CDR3 sequences, approximately 18% of them appearing once. Comments on this clonotype: Its antigen is unknown.

The study's findings and limits: The model made its ophthalmopathy prediction, and onset followed a median roughly 6.5 months later. Blood also showed most of the thyroid clonotypes that were expanded above 0.001.

Ophthalmopathy patients had moderate-to-severe active disease, CAS ≥3, NOSPECS ≥4, and disease duration under 3 months. The chain uses TRBV7-3 and TRBJ1-1; D not certain. This TCR was recovered from a man in his forties or fifties with Graves' ophthalmopathy. The sample was blood. CDR3 sequence reads: CASSYDGNTEAFF. CDR3 sequence (DNA): TGTGCCAGCAGCTACGACGGGAACACTGAAGCTTTCTTT.